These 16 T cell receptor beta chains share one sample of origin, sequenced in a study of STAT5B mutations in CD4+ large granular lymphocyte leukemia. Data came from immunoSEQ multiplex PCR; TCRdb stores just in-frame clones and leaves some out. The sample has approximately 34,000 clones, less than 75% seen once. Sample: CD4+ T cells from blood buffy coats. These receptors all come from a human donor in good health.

In DNA form, the CDR3 reads TGTGCTGCTGCGAGTAGAGATACGCAGTATTTT. This encodes CAAASRDTQYF. This chain links TRBV10-3 with TRBJ2-3; D call uncertain. The CDR3 runs to 11 residues. The germline V gene has CDR1 ENHRY and CDR2 SYGVKD.

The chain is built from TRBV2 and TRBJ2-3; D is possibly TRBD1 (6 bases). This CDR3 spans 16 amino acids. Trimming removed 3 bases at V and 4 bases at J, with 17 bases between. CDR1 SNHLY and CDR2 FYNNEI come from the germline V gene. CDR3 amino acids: CASSEGAARGADTQYF. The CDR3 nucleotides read TGTGCCAGCAGTGAGGGGGCAGCCCGGGGCGCAGATACGCAGTATTTT.

CDR3 residues: CAISERGYGYTF. CDR3 nucleotide sequence: TGTGCCATCAGTGAGAGGGGGTATGGCTACACCTTC. The chain employs TRBV10-3 and TRBJ1-2, with TRBD1 as a possible D gene (6 bases). Germline loops: CDR1 ENHRY, CDR2 SYGVKD. V was cut by 2 bases and J by 5 bases, with 6 bases left in between. The CDR3 spans 12 residues.

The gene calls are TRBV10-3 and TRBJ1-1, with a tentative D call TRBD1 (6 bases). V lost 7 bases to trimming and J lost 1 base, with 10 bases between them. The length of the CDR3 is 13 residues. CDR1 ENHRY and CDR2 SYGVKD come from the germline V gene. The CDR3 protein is CAINGQPNTEAFF. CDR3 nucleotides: TGTGCCATCAATGGACAGCCGAACACTGAAGCTTTCTTT.

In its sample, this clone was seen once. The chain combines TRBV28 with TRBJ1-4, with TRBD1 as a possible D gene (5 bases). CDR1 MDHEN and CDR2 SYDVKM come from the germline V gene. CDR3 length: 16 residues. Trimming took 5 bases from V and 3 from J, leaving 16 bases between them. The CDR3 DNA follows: TGTGCCAGCAGTCCTTCCGCCGGGGCCGCTAATGAAAAACTGTTTTTT. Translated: CASSPSAGAANEKLFF.

CDR3 region: CASSFSTSGGSYEQYF. The CDR3 bases are TGTGCCAGCAGCTTCTCGACTAGCGGGGGAAGCTACGAGCAGTACTTC. This chain connects TRBV7-6 to TRBJ2-7; 12 bases fit TRBD2. The CDR3 runs 16 residues. V lost 3 bases and J lost 3; bases outside the gene matches: 6. Germline CDR1 reads SGHVS; CDR2 reads FNYEAQ.

DNA for the CDR3: TGTGCCAGCAAAGGACAGGGGTGGACTGAAGCTTTCTTT. Amino acid sequence: CASKGQGWTEAFF. This rearrangement joins TRBV25-1 to TRBJ1-1, with 9 bases lining up with TRBD1. J lost 5 bases, V lost 7 bases, and 5 bases had no gene match. Germline values: CDR1 MGHDK, CDR2 SYGVNS. The CDR3 extends over 13 amino acids.

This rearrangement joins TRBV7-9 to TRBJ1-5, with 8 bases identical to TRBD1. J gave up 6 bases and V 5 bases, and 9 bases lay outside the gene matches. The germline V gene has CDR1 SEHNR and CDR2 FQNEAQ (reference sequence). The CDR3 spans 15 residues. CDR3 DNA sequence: TGTGCCAGCAGCCCCTCCCCGGACAGGGTTCAGCCCCAGCATTTT. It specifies CASSPSPDRVQPQHF. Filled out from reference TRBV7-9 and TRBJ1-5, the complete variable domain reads DTGVSQNPRHKITKRGQNVTFRCDPISEHNRLYWYRQTLGQGPEFLTYFQNEAQLEKSRLLSDRFSAERPKGSFSTLEIQRTEQGDSAMYLCASSPSPDRVQPQHFGDGTRLSIL.

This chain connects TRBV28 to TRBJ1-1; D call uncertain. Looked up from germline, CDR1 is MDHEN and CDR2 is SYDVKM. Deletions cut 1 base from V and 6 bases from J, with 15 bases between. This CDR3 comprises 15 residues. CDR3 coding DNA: TGTGCCAGCAGTTTATCCATCGAGCTTGGGTCTGAAGCTTTCTTT. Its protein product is CASSLSIELGSEAFF. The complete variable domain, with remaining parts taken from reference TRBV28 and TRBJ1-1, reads DVKVTQSSRYLVKRTGEKVFLECVQDMDHENMFWYRQDPGLGLRLIYFSYDVKMKEKGDIPEGYSVSREKKERFSLILESASTNQTSMYLCASSLSIELGSEAFFGQGTRLTVV.

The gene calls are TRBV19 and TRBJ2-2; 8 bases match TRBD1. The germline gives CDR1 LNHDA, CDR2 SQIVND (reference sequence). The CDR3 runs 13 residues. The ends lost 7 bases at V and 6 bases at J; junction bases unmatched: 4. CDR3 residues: CASTSTGAGELFF. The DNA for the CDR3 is TGTGCCAGTACTTCGACAGGGGCCGGGGAGCTGTTTTTT.

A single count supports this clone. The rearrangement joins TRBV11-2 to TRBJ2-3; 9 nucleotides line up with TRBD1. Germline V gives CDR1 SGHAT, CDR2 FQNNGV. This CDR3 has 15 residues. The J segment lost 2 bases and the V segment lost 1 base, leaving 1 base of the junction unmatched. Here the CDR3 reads CASSLGTGATDTQYF. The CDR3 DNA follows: TGTGCCAGCAGCTTAGGGACAGGGGCCACAGATACGCAGTATTTT.

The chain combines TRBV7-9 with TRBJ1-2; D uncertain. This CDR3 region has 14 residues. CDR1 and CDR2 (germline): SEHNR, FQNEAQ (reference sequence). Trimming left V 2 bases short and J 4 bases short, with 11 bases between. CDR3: CASSLFSAIYGYTF. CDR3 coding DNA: TGTGCCAGCAGCTTATTTTCAGCAATCTATGGCTACACCTTC.

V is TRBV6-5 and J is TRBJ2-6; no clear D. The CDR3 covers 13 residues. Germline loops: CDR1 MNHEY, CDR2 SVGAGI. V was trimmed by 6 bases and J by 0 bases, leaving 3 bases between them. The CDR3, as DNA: TGTGCCAGCAGAAACTCTGGGGCCAACGTCCTGACTTTC. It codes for CASRNSGANVLTF.

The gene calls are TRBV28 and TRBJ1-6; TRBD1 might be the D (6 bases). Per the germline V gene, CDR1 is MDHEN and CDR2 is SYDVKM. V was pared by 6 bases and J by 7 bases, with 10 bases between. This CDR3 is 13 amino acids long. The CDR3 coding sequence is TGTGCCAGCAGGGACAGACGAAATTCACCCCTCCACTTT. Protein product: CASRDRRNSPLHF.

The CDR3 loop is CAWRTVSASYNSPLHF. In DNA, the CDR3 is TGTGCCTGGCGGACAGTTTCTGCCTCCTATAATTCACCCCTCCACTTT. This chain uses TRBV30 with TRBJ1-6; possibly TRBD1 for D (6 bases). Germline CDR1 reads GTSNPN; CDR2 reads SVGIG (reference sequence). The CDR3 is made up of 16 amino acids. Trimming pared 5 bases from V and 0 bases from J, leaving 14 bases between.

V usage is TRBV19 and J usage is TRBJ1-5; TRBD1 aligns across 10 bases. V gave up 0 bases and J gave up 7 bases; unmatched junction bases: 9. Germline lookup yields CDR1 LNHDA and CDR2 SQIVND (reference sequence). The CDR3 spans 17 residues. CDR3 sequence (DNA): TGTGCCAGTAGTATAGATTCTACCGGACAGGGGGGACAGCCCCAGCATTTT. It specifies CASSIDSTGQGGQPQHF.